The rows below give T cell receptor beta chains drawn from one sample of a study of neoadjuvant anti-PD-1 for oral cavity cancer. Profiling relied on immunoSEQ multiplex PCR, and the TCRdb table lists in-frame clones only, not all of them. The sample has roughly 32,000 clones, approximately 80% seen once; the top ten hold 3.4%. Sequences were derived from PBMCs, sampled after nivolumab (anti-PD-1) treatment. The receptors derive from a person aged 40-85 years with oral cavity squamous cell carcinoma. Both conserved end residues are part of each CDR3. The D gene is left open where the match is weak. Part of the rows lack a size; the others show once, few, many or a class for expanded clones.

>TRBV10-2|-|TRBJ2-7|few
TGCGCCAGCGGACAGACCTACGAGCAGTACTTC
CASGQTYEQYF
>TRBV25-1|TRBD1|TRBJ1-1|-
TGTGCCACCCGGGACAGAACCATTGAAGCTTTCTTT
CATRDRTIEAFF
>TRBV19|-|TRBJ2-3|once
TGTGCCAGTAGTATAGATACCGGGCCCACTGGCGGGCAGTATTTT
CASSIDTGPTGGQYF
>TRBV4-2|-|TRBJ1-2|-
TGTGCCAGCAGCCAATTGGGGAAAGGCTACACCTTC
CASSQLGKGYTF
>TRBV5-6|TRBD2|TRBJ2-4|-
TGTGCCAGCAGCCGGGGACTAGCGGGGGACACAGCCAAAAACATTCAGTACTTC
CASSRGLAGDTAKNIQYF
>TRBV15|TRBD1|TRBJ2-7|-
TGTGCCACCAGCAGAGACTTTTCTCAGGGGGTTTACGAGCAGTACTTC
CATSRDFSQGVYEQYF
>TRBV7-2|-|TRBJ1-5|-
TGTGCCAGCACCCCGTCAGGGTTTCAGCCCCAGCATTTT
CASTPSGFQPQHF
>TRBV28|TRBD1|TRBJ1-2|-
TGTGCCAGCAGTTCGCCGGGACAGCCCGCCGGTGGCTACACCTTC
CASSSPGQPAGGYTF
>TRBV4-1|-|TRBJ1-5|-
TGCGCCAGCAGCCAGGGCAGATACTATAGCAATCAGCCCCAGCATTTT
CASSQGRYYSNQPQHF
>TRBV11-2|TRBD1|TRBJ2-5|once
TGTGCCAGCAGCAGAGACGACAGGGCTCCTGGGACCCAGTACTTC
CASSRDDRAPGTQYF
>TRBV30|TRBD1|TRBJ1-1|-
TGTGCCTGGAGTGACAGGGGGGCTGGGATAGTAGCTTTCTTT
CAWSDRGAGIVAFF
>TRBV27|TRBD1|TRBJ1-4|few
TGTGCCAGCCGAGGGACAGGGAACGAAAAACTGTTTTTT
CASRGTGNEKLFF
>TRBV5-5|-|TRBJ2-5|-
TGTGCCAGCAGCTTGGCCGTACAGTGGCAGGGAGACCAAGAGACCCAGTACTTC
CASSLAVQWQGDQETQYF
>TRBV9|TRBD1|TRBJ1-5|-
TGTGCCAGCAGCGTAACAGGGGGCAATCAGCCCCAGCATTTT
CASSVTGGNQPQHF
>TRBV4-3|TRBD1|TRBJ2-3|few
TGCGCCAGCAGCCAAGCTAGCCAGGGGGATTGGGATACGCAGTATTTT
CASSQASQGDWDTQYF
>TRBV19|TRBD1|TRBJ2-2|-
TGTGCCAGTAGTATCTCTGGGGGACAGGGGGCATACACCGGGGAGCTGTTTTTT
CASSISGGQGAYTGELFF
>TRBV2|TRBD1|TRBJ2-1|-
TGTGCCAGCAGCCGGGACAGTTTACTGAGGGGCGATGAGCAGTTCTTC
CASSRDSLLRGDEQFF
>TRBV6-4|TRBD2|TRBJ2-1|-
TGTGCCAGCTCAGTAGCGGGGGGTTACAATGAGCAGTTCTTC
CASSVAGGYNEQFF
>TRBV19|-|TRBJ1-6|-
TGTGCCAGTAGTATAGTGACAGAGAGCACCTATAATTCACCCCTCCACTTT
CASSIVTESTYNSPLHF
>TRBV30|-|TRBJ1-2|-
TGTGCCTGGAGCGAAAGTGGCTACACCTTC
CAWSESGYTF
>TRBV7-6|TRBD2|TRBJ2-5|-
TGTGCCAGCAGCTTAGCAGCGGGGCAAGAGACCCAGTACTTC
CASSLAAGQETQYF
>TRBV7-2|TRBD2|TRBJ2-1|-
TGTGCCAGCAGCTTAGTAGGGGCGGGGGTTGTTGAGCAGTTCTTC
CASSLVGAGVVEQFF
>TRBV5-1|-|TRBJ2-1|-
TGCGCCAGCAGCTTGGCTCAGGGGGGTGGCAATGAGCAGTTCTTC
CASSLAQGGGNEQFF
>TRBV7-3|-|TRBJ1-1|few
TGTGCCAGCAGCTTAAACGGGGAGACGAAAGCTTTCTTT
CASSLNGETKAFF
>TRBV4-3|-|TRBJ2-4|-
TGCGCCAGCAGCCAAGGGAGAAGCGTTCAGTACTTC
CASSQGRSVQYF
>TRBV7-2|-|TRBJ1-6|-
TGTGCCAGCAGTCAAAGGTGGGACAACTCCTATAATTCACCCCTCCACTTT
CASSQRWDNSYNSPLHF
>TRBV7-2|-|TRBJ1-4|-
TGTGCCAGCAGCTTAACAAGCACTAATGAAAAACTGTTTTTT
CASSLTSTNEKLFF
>TRBV5-1|-|TRBJ1-1|-
TGCGCCAGCAGCTTGGGACAGAGAGTTGAAGCTTTCTTT
CASSLGQRVEAFF